This entry features one TCR beta chain sequence. Its specificity is not known. This CDR3 spans 14 amino acids. Trimming stripped 1 base from V and 2 bases from J, with 8 bases between. Germline CDR1 SGDLS, CDR2 YYNGEE. Each donor was a Caucasian adult residing in Nashville, Tennessee. This specimen comes from a study of shared clonotypes between healthy human individuals. Findings and limits, study-wide: The naive CD4 repertoires of several donors were compared, and around 5.1% of clonotypes were shared.

Sequencing used immunoSEQ multiplex PCR; TCRdb keeps in-frame clones, though not all of them. The profile shows 1.4 million or so clones, approximately 98.5% of them singletons. The sequenced sample was naive CD4+ T cells sorted from blood. The subset: CD45RA+ positively selected. The sequence was obtained from a young man in good health. This chain links TRBV9 with TRBJ2-3, with D hard to call. Here the CDR3 DNA reads TGTGCCAGCAGCGTAACCCGGACCACAGATACGCAGTATTTT. Translated, it gives CASSVTRTTDTQYF.